Presented here are 27 T cell receptor beta chains from one specimen sequenced in a study of cytomegalovirus exposure and HLA in healthy donors. Both 60 Vbeta primers and 13 Jbeta primers went into the PCR. Generated by immunoSEQ multiplex PCR, the TCRdb table keeps only in-frame clones and is missing some. The sample includes approximately 120,000 clones, 81% seen only once; the top ten take more than 2%. The specimen sequenced was PBMCs. The origin of the receptors is a woman younger than 45 in good health and CMV-seronegative.

This clone was seen more than once but under ten times. CDR3: CASSRTGSYNEQFF. The CDR3 DNA reads as TGTGCCAGCAGCCGGACGGGGTCTTACAATGAGCAGTTCTTC. V and J are TRBV14 and TRBJ2-1; maybe TRBD2 (5 bases). V gave up 4 bases and J gave up 4 bases, with 11 bases separating them. CDR3 length: 14 residues. Per the germline V gene, CDR1 is SGHDN and CDR2 is FVKESK.

The chain is built from TRBV19 and TRBJ2-1; D remains unclear. V lost 5 bases to trimming and J lost 3 bases, with 14 bases between them. The CDR3 extends over 15 amino acids. Germline CDR1 and CDR2: LNHDA and SQIVND (reference sequence). CDR3 region: CASSPSKPYYNEQFF. CDR3 coding DNA: TGTGCCAGTAGTCCCTCAAAGCCCTACTACAATGAGCAGTTCTTC. The whole variable domain, filled in from reference TRBV19 and TRBJ2-1, reads DGGITQSPKYLFRKEGQNVTLSCEQNLNHDAMYWYRQDPGQGLRLIYYSQIVNDFQKGDIAEGYSVSREKKESFPLTVTSAQKNPTAFYLCASSPSKPYYNEQFFGPGTRLTVL.

The chain recombines TRBV18 with TRBJ2-6; 11 positions agree with TRBD1. Trimming removed 0 bases from V and 2 bases from J; junction bases left unmatched: 0. In germline, CDR1 is KGHSH, CDR2 LQKENI. The CDR3 has 17 residues. This CDR3 is CASSPPGQGAGANVLTF. The CDR3 DNA follows: TGTGCCAGCTCACCACCGGGACAGGGGGCTGGGGCCAACGTCCTGACTTTC.

The chain joins TRBV27 to TRBJ2-2, with 9 bases lining up with TRBD1. From germline, CDR1 is MNHEY and CDR2 SMNVEV (reference sequence). The trim removed 5 bases at V and 4 bases at J, leaving 5 bases unmatched. The CDR3 has 15 amino acids. DNA of the CDR3: TGTGCCAGCAGTATACAGGGGGCGTTCACCGGGGAGCTGTTTTTT. Protein sequence: CASSIQGAFTGELFF.

This clone appeared a single time. The chain is built from TRBV4-2 and TRBJ2-1, with TRBD2 matching 12 bases. Germline-derived CDR1 and CDR2 are LGHNA and YNFKEQ. Trimming took 0 bases from V and 3 from J; bases not matched to a gene: 9. The CDR3 covers 19 residues. The CDR3 DNA reads TGTGCCAGCAGCCAAGATCCGCGGACTAGCGGGATATTCTACAATGAGCAGTTCTTC. This sequence encodes CASSQDPRTSGIFYNEQFF.

V is TRBV11-2 and J is TRBJ2-7, with a weak D call TRBD1 (6 bases). The CDR3 loop spans 14 amino acids. Germline V gene lookup returns CDR1 SGHAT and CDR2 FQNNGV. The V and J ends lost 6 bases and 2 bases respectively, with 14 bases between them. CDR3 nucleotide sequence: TGTGCCAGCAGATATCCCGGGACAACCTACGAGCAGTACTTC. Its translation is CASRYPGTTYEQYF.

The V and J genes are TRBV18 and TRBJ1-1, with 8 positions matching TRBD1. The CDR3 consists of 14 residues. Germline V gene lookup returns CDR1 KGHSH and CDR2 LQKENI. Trimming removed 3 bases from V and 1 base from J; junction bases left unmatched: 1. CDR3 sequence (DNA): TGTGCCAGCTCACCGGACAGGGCGAACACTGAAGCTTTCTTT. It translates to CASSPDRANTEAFF.

The gene calls are TRBV7-2 and TRBJ2-1, with 8 bases lining up with TRBD2. This CDR3 spans 13 amino acids. The ends lost 4 bases at V and 16 bases at J; junction bases unmatched: 12. Germline lookup yields CDR1 SGHTA and CDR2 FQGNSA. The CDR3 sequence: CASSWPGLGVSFF. The DNA of the CDR3 is TGTGCCAGCAGCTGGCCGGGACTAGGAGTTTCATTCTTC.

The V gene is TRBV7-2, the J gene TRBJ2-1, with TRBD1 identical over 8 bases. The germline CDR1 and CDR2 sequences are SGHTA and FQGNSA. Trimming removed 0 bases from V and 6 bases from J; junction bases left unmatched: 10. This CDR3 has 17 residues. The CDR3 here is CASSLAPRQGARNEQFF. The DNA of the CDR3 is TGTGCCAGCAGCTTAGCGCCGCGCCAGGGGGCGCGCAATGAGCAGTTCTTC.

The chain joins TRBV5-4 to TRBJ1-2, with TRBD1 as a possible D gene (5 bases). Germline CDR1 and CDR2: SGHNT and YYREEE (reference sequence). Trimming left V 3 bases short and J 4 bases short, with 13 bases between. The CDR3 is made up of 14 amino acids. The CDR3, as DNA: TGTGCCAGCAGCTACCCTGGCAGGGCCTATGGCTACACCTTC. This translates into CASSYPGRAYGYTF.

In this sample, this clone turned up once. This chain links TRBV28 with TRBJ1-1; tentatively, D is TRBD1 (6 bases). The CDR3 loop spans 14 amino acids. Germline V CDR1 and CDR2: MDHEN, SYDVKM. V was shortened by 8 bases and J by 1 base, with 14 bases between the two germline ends. The CDR3 coding sequence is TGTGCCAGCCGGACTGGACAGCAGAACACTGAAGCTTTCTTT. It codes for CASRTGQQNTEAFF.

This clone was seen more than once but under ten times. This chain links TRBV19 with TRBJ1-1, with TRBD1 as a possible D gene (5 bases). This CDR3 has 13 amino acids. The germline V and J ends were trimmed by 1 base and 5 bases, with 8 bases remaining between them. Germline V gene data show CDR1 as LNHDA and CDR2 as SQIVND (reference sequence). The CDR3 region has the DNA TGTGCCAGTAGTATAGCAGGGATAACTGAAGCTTTCTTT. This translates into CASSIAGITEAFF. Variable domain in full (rest from reference TRBV19 and TRBJ1-1): DGGITQSPKYLFRKEGQNVTLSCEQNLNHDAMYWYRQDPGQGLRLIYYSQIVNDFQKGDIAEGYSVSREKKESFPLTVTSAQKNPTAFYLCASSIAGITEAFFGQGTRLTVV.

In DNA, the CDR3 is TGTGCCACCAGCACCTCTTCGGGCGGGCCACTGACCTACGAGCAGTACTTC. As protein: CATSTSSGGPLTYEQYF. V usage is TRBV15 and J usage is TRBJ2-7; D perhaps matches TRBD2 (5 bases). Trimming removed 4 bases from V and 2 bases from J, with 21 bases in between. CDR1 and CDR2 from the germline V gene are LNHNV and YYDKDF (reference sequence). There are 17 residues in the CDR3.

V is TRBV5-1 and J is TRBJ2-2; 10 bases match TRBD2. The ends lost 1 base at V and 2 bases at J; junction bases unmatched: 5. The CDR3 loop spans 17 amino acids. CDR1 and CDR2 (germline): SGHRS, YFSETQ. The DNA for the CDR3 is TGCGCCAGCAGCTTGCCCCCTAGCGGGGGTAACACCGGGGAGCTGTTTTTT. It codes for CASSLPPSGGNTGELFF. The full variable domain, rest sourced from reference TRBV5-1 and TRBJ2-2, is KAGVTQTPRYLIKTRGQQVTLSCSPISGHRSVSWYQQTPGQGLQFLFEYFSETQRNKGNFPGRFSGRQFSNSRSEMNVSTLELGDSALYLCASSLPPSGGNTGELFFGEGSRLTVL.

This chain connects TRBV9 to TRBJ2-5, with TRBD2 matching 8 bases. The closer fit of TRBJ2-7 to the DNA end suggests the J call may be wrong. This CDR3 has 14 residues. Germline CDR1 and CDR2: SGDLS and YYNGEE. The CDR3 sequence: CASSARGLVYEQYF. The CDR3 DNA is TGTGCCAGCAGCGCGAGGGGACTAGTGTACGAGCAGTACTTC.

The chain employs TRBV9 and TRBJ2-3; 9 nucleotides align to TRBD2. The CDR3 extends over 15 amino acids. J was trimmed by 5 bases and V by 0 bases; bases with no gene match: 4. Germline lookup yields CDR1 SGDLS and CDR2 YYNGEE. The CDR3 protein is CASSVVAGVIDTQYF. The CDR3, as DNA: TGTGCCAGCAGCGTAGTAGCGGGAGTAATAGATACGCAGTATTTT.

The rearrangement joins TRBV5-1 to TRBJ2-3; TRBD2 aligns across 12 bases. The CDR3 contains 14 residues. With 4 bases clipped from V and 9 bases from J, the junction kept 6 bases outside the gene matches. Germline V gives CDR1 SGHRS, CDR2 YFSETQ. The CDR3 coding sequence is TGCGCCAGCAGCCCGGGGCTAGCGGGAGGGACGCAGTATTTT. Amino acids: CASSPGLAGGTQYF.

The chain uses TRBV7-2 and TRBJ2-1, with D perhaps matching TRBD2 (6 bases). CDR1 and CDR2 from the germline V gene are SGHTA and FQGNSA. V shed 3 bases and J shed 10 bases, with 16 bases lying between them. The CDR3 extends over 14 amino acids. The CDR3, as DNA: TGTGCCAGCAGCTTCGGGAGCGGCCTGGGAGAGCAGTTCTTC. The encoded protein is CASSFGSGLGEQFF.

This clone appeared a few times. The rearrangement joins TRBV25-1 to TRBJ2-5, with 7 bases identical to TRBD1. The CDR3 has 16 amino acids. Germline trimming cut 2 bases from V and 3 bases from J; bases unmatched to any gene: 9. Germline lookup yields CDR1 MGHDK and CDR2 SYGVNS. CDR3 protein: CASSEGIGTEEETQYF. The CDR3 DNA sequence: TGTGCCAGCAGTGAAGGTATAGGGACAGAGGAAGAGACCCAGTACTTC.

This clone has just one count. The chain carries TRBV1 and TRBJ2-3; the table calls TRBD2, which could not be checked here. TRBV1 constitutes a pseudogene. The CDR3 sequence is 14 residues long. The CDR3 spells CTQGSDSSTDTQYF. The CDR3 DNA reads as TGCACCCAAGGTAGCGACTCTAGCACAGATACGCAGTATTTT.

This sequence joins TRBV5-1 and TRBJ2-7; tentative D call: TRBD2 (7 bases). V lost 3 bases to trimming and J lost 2 bases, with 15 bases between them. CDR1 and CDR2 (germline): SGHRS, YFSETQ. The CDR3 is 15 residues long. This chain's CDR3 is CASSWEGDPAYEQYF. As DNA, the CDR3 is TGCGCCAGCAGCTGGGAGGGGGACCCGGCCTACGAGCAGTACTTC.

This rearrangement joins TRBV7-8 to TRBJ1-3; 10 positions match TRBD1. Germline V gives CDR1 SGHVS, CDR2 FQNEAQ. The CDR3 has 18 amino acids. The V gene end was trimmed by 5 bases and the J gene end by 3 bases; junction bases not matched to a gene: 13. CDR3 in DNA: TGTGCCAGCAGCGCCCGTCCAGGGACAGGGGCAGTTGGAAACACCATATATTTT. This gives the protein CASSARPGTGAVGNTIYF.

V and J are TRBV5-1 and TRBJ2-1; 13 bases are shared with TRBD2. The CDR3 covers 15 residues. V shed 3 bases, J shed 5 bases, and the junction held 2 bases outside the gene matches. From germline, CDR1 is SGHRS and CDR2 YFSETQ. The CDR3 is CASSSTSGRDNEQFF. CDR3 DNA: TGCGCCAGCAGCTCCACTAGCGGGAGGGACAATGAGCAGTTCTTC.

The gene calls are TRBV27 and TRBJ1-1; 10 nucleotides match TRBD1. Germline V gene lookup returns CDR1 MNHEY and CDR2 SMNVEV (reference sequence). Germline trimming cut 6 bases from V and 4 bases from J; bases unmatched to any gene: 8. This CDR3 contains 15 residues. For the CDR3, the DNA is TGTGCCAGCAGGCCGGGACAGGGGTTAGGCACTGAAGCTTTCTTT. Its translation: CASRPGQGLGTEAFF.

This CDR3 reads CASSLGGRSGGGTDTQYF. CDR3 sequence (DNA): TGTGCCAGCAGCTTAGGGGGCCGTTCGGGGGGAGGCACAGATACGCAGTATTTT. The chain joins TRBV7-9 to TRBJ2-3; 7 nucleotides line up with TRBD2. The CDR3 contains 18 residues. In germline, CDR1 is SEHNR, CDR2 FQNEAQ (reference sequence). V lost 1 base and J lost 1; bases outside the gene matches: 11.

This clone was seen more than once but under ten times. DNA for the CDR3: TGTGCCAGCAGGACTAGCGGGGTACAAGAGACCCAGTACTTC. Protein: CASRTSGVQETQYF. The chain recombines TRBV7-2 with TRBJ2-5; 11 bases agree with TRBD2. Trimming removed 6 bases from V and 2 bases from J; junction bases left unmatched: 2. CDR3 length equals 14 residues. Germline assignment: CDR1 SGHTA and CDR2 FQGNSA.

The rearrangement uses TRBV28 and TRBJ1-2, with 8 bases identical to TRBD1. The germline CDR1 and CDR2 sequences are MDHEN and SYDVKM. V lost 10 bases and J lost 6; bases outside the gene matches: 10. CDR3 size: 13 residues. The CDR3 coding sequence is TGTGCCATACTAGAGGGACAGGAGGATGGCTACACCTTC. It encodes CAILEGQEDGYTF.